This T cell receptor beta chain was captured by sequencing in a study of CD8+CD57+ T cells in acquired aplastic anemia. Study at large: CD4+ and CD8+ cells, once sorted, gave DNA averaging about 3 ug.

The template for TCR beta VDJ and CDR3 sequence profiling was genomic DNA. TCRdb analysed the reads with MiXCR anew, one entry per CDR3 protein. This sample carries about 170,000 distinct CDR3 sequences, roughly 63% of them seen once, and the ten largest clones take 45%. A note on this clonotype: One end of the junction varies from germline; a read error may be responsible.

This receptor was taken from a human donor in good health. The sample comprised sorted CD4+, CD8+, or CD8+CD57+ T cells (not recorded which) from PBMCs.

CDR3 region: CASREDRVRIYGYTF. The CDR3 DNA follows: TGTGCCAGCAGGGAAGACAGGGTGCGGATCTATGGCTACACCTTC. The chain employs TRBV2 and TRBJ1-2; 7 bases align to TRBD1. Looked up from germline, CDR1 is SNHLY and CDR2 is FYNNEI. The CDR3 length is 15 residues.